Given below is one T cell receptor beta chain in context. As yet, its antigen is unknown. Orbital computed tomography and thyroid ultrasound, together with serum TRAb and thyroxine and clinical symptoms, were used for diagnoses. The data are from a study of T cells in Graves' hyperthyroidism and ophthalmopathy. It was RNA transcripts that yielded the amplified TCR beta CDR3 regions. The TCR CDR3 first-round RT-PCR relied on the HTBI primer set. TCRdb independently ran MiXCR on the multiplex PCR reads; one entry per CDR3 protein. The sample consists of some 490,000 distinct CDR3 sequences, 22% of them appearing once. CDR1 and CDR2 (germline): DFQATT, SNEGSKA (reference sequence). The V end was cut by 2 bases, the J end by 7 bases, with 8 bases between. CDR3 length equals 11 residues. Findings and limits, study-wide: Most thyroid clonotypes that were expanded above 0.001 also turned up in blood.

This sequence was found in a woman in her 70s with Graves' ophthalmopathy. This chain joins TRBV20-1 and TRBJ1-1; no clear D. The source material was blood. DNA of the CDR3: TGCAGTGCTAGATGGGGTATTGAAGCTTTCTTT. This codes for CSARWGIEAFF.